This TCR beta chain emerged from a study of molecular identifiers for immune sequencing clone quantification. TCRdb called the PCR reads again in MiXCR, with one record for every CDR3 protein. The data contain approximately 680,000 distinct CDR3 sequences, 25% of them seen just once; the ten biggest clones take up 0.78%. In regard to this clonotype: A much larger clone sits a single nucleotide away, making a read error possible.

V gave up 9 bases and J gave up 4 bases, with 16 bases separating them. The CDR3 loop spans 13 amino acids. Germline CDR1 and CDR2: SGHAT and FQNNGV. The sequencing sample was made of naive CD8+ T cells from blood, with Jurkat cell RNA spiked in. Described subset: FACS-sorted CD8+CD4-CCR7+CD45RA+ naive T cells. The sequence came from a human donor in good health. Some libraries in this study had Jurkat cell RNA spiked in. The chain combines TRBV11-2 with TRBJ2-7; the D gene is possibly TRBD2 (6 bases). CDR3: CARSLTRGYEQYF. CDR3 in DNA: TGTGCCAGGAGCCTCACCCGGGGGTACGAGCAGTACTTC.